A single sample gave rise to the 17 T cell receptor beta chains below, sequenced in a study of human T cells and chemical hapten exposure. The time point was: patch test 3, about 24 weeks after DPC sensitization. The treatment is: therapeutic diphenylcyclopropenone sensitization with weekly scalp DPC. A single record per CDR3 protein comes from TCRdb applying MiXCR to the RACE reads. The sample includes tens of thousands of distinct CDR3 sequences, approximately 5.8% of them seen just once. The source material was whole blood, sampled in connection with sensitization to the hapten diphenylcyclopropenone (DPC). The origin of the receptors is a man aged 30 to 45 with alopecia areata. Some clones in this sample may be carry-over from other donors' samples.

This clonotype was counted at least ten times. This sequence joins TRBV20-1 and TRBJ2-6, with 9 nucleotides matching TRBD1. The CDR3 sequence is 14 residues long. Germline loops: CDR1 DFQATT, CDR2 SNEGSKA (reference sequence). V was pared by 5 bases and J by 6 bases, with 5 bases of the junction left unmatched. DNA for the CDR3: TGCAGTGCTTCCGACAGGGGGGTGGCCAACGTCCTGACTTTC. Its translation: CSASDRGVANVLTF.

This clonotype was found many times. J is TRBJ1-2 and V is TRBV7-3; D is possibly TRBD1 (5 bases). V shed 2 bases and J shed 6 bases, with 10 bases lying between them. Germline V gene lookup returns CDR1 SGHTA and CDR2 FQGTGA. CDR3 length equals 13 residues. CDR3 region: CASSLGGQNGYTF. CDR3 DNA: TGTGCCAGCAGCTTAGGTGGACAAAATGGCTACACCTTC.

A remark on this clonotype: A much larger clone lies one base from this, so it may be a read error. The chain couples TRBV6-5 to TRBJ1-2; tentative D call: TRBD1 (5 bases). The germline V gene has CDR1 MNHEY and CDR2 SVGAGI. The CDR3 spans 15 residues. As DNA, the CDR3 is TGTGCCTGCAGGGAGTATGGAAGCAGAAACTATGGCTACACCTTC. This codes for CACREYGSRNYGYTF.

This clonotype appeared a few times. It is likely a read error, because the conserved phenylalanine at the end of the CDR3 is missing. V and J are TRBV20-1 and TRBJ2-3; D is possibly TRBD2 (6 bases). The germline CDR1 and CDR2 sequences are DFQATT and SNEGSKA (reference sequence). V lost 6 bases to trimming and J lost 4 bases, with 17 bases between them. The CDR3 is 14 residues long. The CDR3 reads CSADTWGEADTQYS. CDR3 nucleotides: TGCAGTGCCGATACCTGGGGGGAGGCAGATACGCAGTATTCT.

This clonotype was seen ten or more times. The chain couples TRBV7-2 to TRBJ2-7; 7 nucleotides match TRBD1. In germline, CDR1 is SGHTA, CDR2 FQGNSA. The length of the CDR3 is 15 residues. V shed 0 bases and J 1 base; nucleotides not matched to a gene: 3. The CDR3 here is CASSLAHRGSYEQYF. CDR3 DNA: TGTGCCAGCAGCTTAGCCCACAGGGGTTCCTACGAGCAGTACTTC.

This clonotype has at least ten counts. This sequence joins TRBV9 and TRBJ2-7; D gene uncertain. Trimming shortened V by 3 bases and J by 7 bases, and 11 bases separated the two germline ends. This CDR3 spans 12 amino acids. Germline assignment: CDR1 SGDLS and CDR2 YYNGEE. The CDR3 sequence: CASSAGEGEQYF. CDR3 DNA: TGTGCCAGCAGCGCAGGCGAAGGGGAGCAGTACTTC.

Many counts were recorded for this clonotype. The chain recombines TRBV4-1 with TRBJ2-5; unclear D gene. V was cut by 0 bases and J by 5 bases, with 10 bases left in between. The CDR3 sequence is 14 residues long. CDR1 MGHRA and CDR2 YSYEKL come from the germline V gene. The chain's CDR3 is CASSQDLPGETQYF. The DNA for the CDR3 is TGCGCCAGCAGCCAAGATCTGCCAGGCGAGACCCAGTACTTC.

This clonotype has only a few counts. The V gene is TRBV6-5, the J gene TRBJ1-2, with a possible D match to TRBD1 (6 bases). This CDR3 is 13 amino acids long. Germline CDR1 is MNHEY and CDR2 is SVGAGI. V dropped 6 bases and J dropped 8 bases, with 16 bases sitting between them. In DNA form, the CDR3 reads TGTGCCAGCAGCGTCCGGGGGCTGCGAGGCTACACCTTC. This gives the protein CASSVRGLRGYTF.

This clonotype was counted at least ten times. CDR3 DNA sequence: TGCGCCAGCAGCTTGGGAACTGACAGCCGTAGCACAGATACGCAGTATTTT. Translating it yields CASSLGTDSRSTDTQYF. V is TRBV5-1 and J is TRBJ2-3; tentatively, D is TRBD1 (5 bases). Trimming took off 0 bases at V and 0 bases at J, with 14 bases between the two ends. Germline CDR1 SGHRS, CDR2 YFSETQ. This CDR3 spans 17 amino acids.

The table lists this clonotype with many counts. The rearrangement joins TRBV10-3 to TRBJ1-1, with 10 nucleotides matching TRBD1. The V segment lost 10 bases and the J segment 2 bases; nucleotides outside the gene matches: 10. CDR1 and CDR2 (germline): ENHRY, SYGVKD. CDR3 length: 15 residues. CDR3 bases: TGTGCCACCCGATGGGAGACAGGGGGCAACACTGAAGCTTTCTTT. Translated, it gives CATRWETGGNTEAFF.

This clonotype appeared many times. The chain couples TRBV7-9 to TRBJ2-7; TRBD1 aligns across 8 bases. Germline trimming cut 5 bases from V and 4 bases from J; bases unmatched to any gene: 7. CDR3 size: 14 residues. Germline assignment: CDR1 SEHNR and CDR2 FQNEAQ (reference sequence). The CDR3 region is CASSADREVYEQYF. Here the CDR3 DNA reads TGTGCCAGCAGCGCGGACAGGGAGGTTTACGAGCAGTACTTC. The whole variable domain, remainder taken from reference TRBV7-9 and TRBJ2-7, is DTGVSQNPRHKITKRGQNVTFRCDPISEHNRLYWYRQTLGQGPEFLTYFQNEAQLEKSRLLSDRFSAERPKGSFSTLEIQRTEQGDSAMYLCASSADREVYEQYFGPGTRLTVT.

This clonotype was observed many times. The chain links TRBV7-2 to TRBJ1-5; TRBD1 matches at 8 bases. Germline lookup yields CDR1 SGHTA and CDR2 FQGNSA. The V gene end was trimmed by 3 bases and the J gene end by 0 bases; junction bases not matched to a gene: 13. The CDR3 has 19 residues. This CDR3 is CASSFGDRGPLFSNQPQHF. DNA of the CDR3: TGTGCCAGCAGCTTTGGCGACAGGGGTCCACTTTTTAGCAATCAGCCCCAGCATTTT.

This clonotype was counted at least ten times. V gene TRBV5-6 combines with J gene TRBJ2-7; D gene uncertain. The germline V gene encodes CDR1 SGHDT and CDR2 YYEEEE. Deletions cut 4 bases from V and 3 bases from J, with 14 bases between. This CDR3 has 14 amino acids. CDR3 coding DNA: TGTGCCAGCAGCCTTACGGACGGGTTCTACGAGCAGTACTTC. Its translation is CASSLTDGFYEQYF.

This clonotype was observed at least ten times. The chain combines TRBV29-1 with TRBJ2-5; no firm D call. There are 12 residues in the CDR3. Trimming shortened V by 0 bases and J by 5 bases, and 7 bases separated the two germline ends. Germline lookup yields CDR1 SQVTM and CDR2 ANQGSEA. CDR3 residues: CSVEEFGETQYF. In nucleotides, the CDR3 is TGCAGCGTTGAAGAGTTCGGGGAGACCCAGTACTTC. Full variable domain (remainder filled in from reference TRBV29-1 and TRBJ2-5): SAVISQKPSRDICQRGTSLTIQCQVDSQVTMMFWYRQQPGQSLTLIATANQGSEATYESGFVIDKFPISRPNLTFSTLTVSNMSPEDSSIYLCSVEEFGETQYFGPGTRLLVL.

Many counts were recorded for this clonotype. The chain employs TRBV29-1 and TRBJ2-5; D is possibly TRBD1 or TRBD2 (6 bases each). The V end lost 6 bases, the J end lost 5 bases, and 13 bases lay between the germline ends. Per germline, CDR1 SQVTM and CDR2 ANQGSEA. The CDR3 loop spans 12 amino acids. The CDR3 loop reads CSVEGGGETQYF. The CDR3 nucleotides read TGCAGCGTCGAGGGGGGAGGCGAGACCCAGTACTTC.

This clonotype was recorded at least ten times. V is TRBV29-1 and J is TRBJ2-3, with 11 bases identical to TRBD2. Germline CDR1 SQVTM, CDR2 ANQGSEA. The CDR3 consists of 16 residues. Germline trimming cut 7 bases from V and 4 bases from J; bases unmatched to any gene: 13. CDR3 sequence reads: CSGERVSGGGPDTQYF. CDR3 nucleotide sequence: TGCAGCGGTGAGAGGGTTAGCGGGGGGGGCCCAGATACGCAGTATTTT.

This clonotype was detected many times. One end of the junction fails to match germline, which may point to a read error. The rearrangement joins TRBV6-5 to TRBJ2-3; D unresolved. The CDR3 totals 13 residues. Germline-derived CDR1 and CDR2 are MNHEY and SVGAGI. CDR3 DNA sequence: TGTGCCAGCAGTTACTCCCTTAACGGCCGCTTGAGTTTT. Its translation: CASSYSLNGRLSF.